The clone carrying this TCR beta chain has a count of ten or more. As yet, its antigen is unknown. Quantitative barcoded 5'-RACE was used to prepare TCR beta libraries. TCRdb passed the 5' RACE reads through MiXCR, listing each CDR3 protein once. The repertoire includes about 800,000 distinct CDR3 sequences, approximately 12% of them detected once, and about 0.49% sits in the top ten. The data derive from a study of CD8 T cells in ankylosing spondylitis. Findings and limits, study-wide: There were earlier reports of some motif variants in reactive arthritis synovial fluid and blood. Disease-linked clones reportedly showed significant enrichment in matched ankylosing spondylitis synovial fluid. For ankylosing spondylitis blood, a TCR beta motif of eight or nine highly homologous variants appeared characteristic. A CD8+ phenotype characterized the disease-linked clones, which were relatively rare in peripheral blood.

CDR3 length: 17 residues. Germline CDR1 LNHNV, CDR2 YYDKDF (reference sequence). The trim removed 0 bases at V and 1 base at J, leaving 8 bases unmatched. The chain links TRBV15 to TRBJ1-1; 7 bases match TRBD1. This sequence was found in a male donor with ankylosing spondylitis. The sequenced material came from blood, either unsorted or a sorted T cell fraction (not recorded which). The CDR3 sequence is CATSRDIGTEPNTEAFF. As DNA, the CDR3 is TGTGCCACCAGCAGAGATATAGGGACAGAACCGAACACTGAAGCTTTCTTT.